The rows below give T cell receptor beta chains drawn from one sample of a study of blood T cell repertoires in COVID-19. Assay used: immunoSEQ multiplex PCR; TCRdb lists only in-frame clones, some missing. This table holds about 300,000 clones, around 87% found once. Source material: peripheral blood. These receptor sequences come from a man between 65 and 85 years old with acute or convalescent COVID-19. Both conserved end residues are part of each CDR3. The D gene is left open where the match is weak. Not every row has a clone size; where given, it reads once, few, many or a size class.

CDR3aa: CASSTQWREVPDEQYF
CDR3nt: TGTGCCAGCAGCACCCAGTGGCGGGAGGTACCGGACGAGCAGTACTTC
len: 16
v_gene: TRBV5-4
j_gene: TRBJ2-7
abundance: once
d_gene: TRBD2

CDR3aa: CASSAVTSGGEQYF
CDR3nt: TGTGCCAGCAGTGCCGTGACTAGCGGGGGCGAGCAGTACTTC
len: 14
v_gene: TRBV2
j_gene: TRBJ2-7
abundance: -
d_gene: TRBD2

CDR3aa: CASSLPQGGYTF
CDR3nt: TGTGCCAGCAGCTTGCCTCAGGGTGGCTACACCTTC
len: 12
v_gene: TRBV5-6
j_gene: TRBJ1-2
abundance: few
d_gene: -

CDR3aa: CASSGLGGDEKLFF
CDR3nt: TGTGCCAGCAGCGGTTTGGGCGGGGATGAAAAACTGTTTTTT
len: 14
v_gene: TRBV3-1/TRBV3-2
j_gene: TRBJ1-4
abundance: -
d_gene: -

CDR3aa: CASSALQGAGEQYF
CDR3nt: TGTGCCAGCAGCGCTCTTCAGGGGGCTGGGGAGCAGTACTTC
len: 14
v_gene: TRBV7-2
j_gene: TRBJ2-7
abundance: -
d_gene: TRBD1

CDR3aa: CASSINAVGEKLFF
CDR3nt: TGTGCCAGTAGTATTAATGCAGTTGGCGAAAAACTGTTTTTT
len: 14
v_gene: TRBV19
j_gene: TRBJ1-4
abundance: -
d_gene: -

CDR3aa: CASSRDNLGQYF
CDR3nt: TGTGCCAGCAGTCGGGACAATCTCGGGCAGTACTTC
len: 12
v_gene: TRBV12-3/TRBV12-4
j_gene: TRBJ2-7
abundance: once
d_gene: -

CDR3aa: CASSAGILAEEGVGETQYF
CDR3nt: TGTGCCAGCAGCGCCGGGATACTAGCGGAGGAGGGGGTCGGAGAGACCCAGTACTTC
len: 19
v_gene: TRBV9
j_gene: TRBJ2-5
abundance: -
d_gene: TRBD2

CDR3aa: CASSLARPHTGELFF
CDR3nt: TGTGCCAGCAGCTTAGCCAGGCCACACACCGGGGAGCTGTTTTTT
len: 15
v_gene: TRBV11-2
j_gene: TRBJ2-2
abundance: -
d_gene: -

CDR3aa: CASSPDRHTGELFF
CDR3nt: TGTGCCAGCTCACCGGACAGACACACCGGGGAGCTGTTTTTT
len: 14
v_gene: TRBV18
j_gene: TRBJ2-2
abundance: -
d_gene: -

CDR3aa: CSASHRQASSYNEQFF
CDR3nt: TGCAGTGCTAGTCATAGACAGGCGAGCTCCTACAATGAGCAGTTCTTC
len: 16
v_gene: TRBV20-1
j_gene: TRBJ2-1
abundance: -
d_gene: -

CDR3aa: CASSVTVEGAEAFF
CDR3nt: TGTGCCAGCAGCGTCACTGTTGAGGGTGCTGAAGCTTTCTTT
len: 14
v_gene: TRBV7-2
j_gene: TRBJ1-1
abundance: -
d_gene: -

CDR3aa: CASSRTGNYGYTF
CDR3nt: TGTGCCAGCAGCCGCACAGGGAACTATGGCTACACCTTC
len: 13
v_gene: TRBV27
j_gene: TRBJ1-2
abundance: -
d_gene: -

CDR3aa: CSVRQGSFGYTF
CDR3nt: TGCAGCGTGCGGCAGGGTTCATTCGGCTACACCTTC
len: 12
v_gene: TRBV29-1
j_gene: TRBJ1-2
abundance: -
d_gene: -

CDR3aa: CASSRQPGRLRGVPRTEAFF
CDR3nt: TGCGCCAGCAGTCGACAACCGGGACGGCTCCGGGGGGTGCCACGGACTGAAGCTTTCTTT
len: 20
v_gene: TRBV5-1
j_gene: TRBJ1-1
abundance: -
d_gene: -

CDR3aa: CASSLQGAGSPLHF
CDR3nt: TGTGCCAGCAGCTTACAGGGGGCGGGTTCACCCCTCCACTTT
len: 14
v_gene: TRBV5-4
j_gene: TRBJ1-6
abundance: -
d_gene: TRBD1

CDR3aa: CASSVGGPGELFF
CDR3nt: TGTGCCAGCAGCGTCGGGGGGCCCGGGGAGCTGTTTTTT
len: 13
v_gene: TRBV9
j_gene: TRBJ2-2
abundance: -
d_gene: -

CDR3aa: CASSFRLAGSTDTQYF
CDR3nt: TGTGCCAGCAGTTTTAGACTAGCGGGGAGCACAGATACGCAGTATTTT
len: 16
v_gene: TRBV5-4
j_gene: TRBJ2-3
abundance: -
d_gene: TRBD2

CDR3aa: CASSPPGTASYGYTF
CDR3nt: TGTGCCAGCAGCCCCCCCGGGACAGCCAGCTATGGCTACACCTTC
len: 15
v_gene: TRBV5-6
j_gene: TRBJ1-2
abundance: once
d_gene: TRBD1

CDR3aa: CASRRGQVQARYTF
CDR3nt: TGTGCCAGCCGGCGAGGACAGGTTCAAGCCCGCTACACCTTC
len: 14
v_gene: TRBV11-2
j_gene: TRBJ1-2
abundance: -
d_gene: TRBD1

CDR3aa: CASSYSTQGITDTQYF
CDR3nt: TGTGCCAGCAGTTACTCGACACAGGGAATCACAGATACGCAGTATTTT
len: 16
v_gene: TRBV6-5
j_gene: TRBJ2-3
abundance: -
d_gene: -

CDR3aa: CASSFEPGQGAGKLFF
CDR3nt: TGTGCCAGCAGCTTCGAACCGGGACAGGGGGCTGGAAAACTGTTTTTT
len: 16
v_gene: TRBV27
j_gene: TRBJ1-4
abundance: -
d_gene: TRBD1

CDR3aa: CASSLGTDYEQYF
CDR3nt: TGTGCCAGCAGCTTAGGGACAGACTACGAGCAGTACTTC
len: 13
v_gene: TRBV11-1
j_gene: TRBJ2-7
abundance: -
d_gene: -

CDR3aa: CASSLFGQGNSPLHF
CDR3nt: TGTGCCAGCAGCTTATTCGGACAGGGGAATTCACCCCTCCACTTT
len: 15
v_gene: TRBV7-3
j_gene: TRBJ1-6
abundance: -
d_gene: TRBD1

CDR3aa: CASSPDRQGSYEQYF
CDR3nt: TGTGCCAGCTCACCAGATAGACAGGGTTCCTACGAGCAGTACTTC
len: 15
v_gene: TRBV18
j_gene: TRBJ2-7
abundance: -
d_gene: TRBD1

CDR3aa: CASSAQGDQPQHF
CDR3nt: TGTGCCAGCAGCGCACAGGGAGATCAGCCCCAGCATTTT
len: 13
v_gene: TRBV7-2
j_gene: TRBJ1-5
abundance: -
d_gene: -

CDR3aa: CASDNLQGAATNQPQHF
CDR3nt: TGTGCCAGCGACAACTTACAAGGGGCCGCCACGAATCAGCCCCAGCATTTT
len: 17
v_gene: TRBV28
j_gene: TRBJ1-5
abundance: -
d_gene: -

CDR3aa: CASSPRTGARNTQYF
CDR3nt: TGTGCCAGCAGCCCACGGACAGGGGCAAGAAATACGCAGTATTTT
len: 15
v_gene: TRBV9
j_gene: TRBJ2-3
abundance: -
d_gene: TRBD1

CDR3aa: CASSLTSEETQYF
CDR3nt: TGTGCCAGCAGTTTGACTAGTGAGGAGACCCAGTACTTC
len: 13
v_gene: TRBV12-3/TRBV12-4
j_gene: TRBJ2-5
abundance: -
d_gene: -

CDR3aa: CASSQVLPPDSYNEQFF
CDR3nt: TGTGCCAGCAGCCAAGTTCTGCCCCCAGACTCCTACAATGAGCAGTTCTTC
len: 17
v_gene: TRBV3-1/TRBV3-2
j_gene: TRBJ2-1
abundance: -
d_gene: -

CDR3aa: CASSQDTAGGTSSYNSPLHF
CDR3nt: TGTGCCAGCAGCCAAGATACGGCAGGGGGTACAAGCTCCTATAATTCACCCCTCCACTTT
len: 20
v_gene: TRBV4-2
j_gene: TRBJ1-6
abundance: -
d_gene: TRBD1

CDR3aa: CASSIGTGSGNTIYF
CDR3nt: TGTGCCAGTAGTATCGGGACAGGCTCTGGAAACACCATATATTTT
len: 15
v_gene: TRBV19
j_gene: TRBJ1-3
abundance: -
d_gene: TRBD1

CDR3aa: CASTQTRVEQFF
CDR3nt: TGTGCCAGCACCCAAACGCGGGTCGAGCAGTTCTTC
len: 12
v_gene: TRBV16
j_gene: TRBJ2-1
abundance: -
d_gene: -

CDR3aa: CASSLTPGAERIQYF
CDR3nt: TGTGCCAGCAGCCTTACTCCGGGAGCGGAACGCATTCAGTACTTC
len: 15
v_gene: TRBV9
j_gene: TRBJ2-4
abundance: -
d_gene: -

CDR3aa: CAWRWTVSGRVPGELFF
CDR3nt: TGTGCCTGGAGATGGACAGTTAGCGGGAGAGTTCCGGGGGAGCTGTTTTTT
len: 17
v_gene: TRBV30
j_gene: TRBJ2-2
abundance: -
d_gene: TRBD2

CDR3aa: CAISVDRGRGEQFF
CDR3nt: TGTGCCATCAGTGTTGACAGGGGGCGAGGTGAGCAGTTCTTC
len: 14
v_gene: TRBV10-3
j_gene: TRBJ2-1
abundance: -
d_gene: TRBD1

CDR3aa: CASSHRTSGIDTQYF
CDR3nt: TGTGCCAGCAGCCACCGGACTAGCGGGATAGATACGCAGTATTTT
len: 15
v_gene: TRBV27
j_gene: TRBJ2-3
abundance: -
d_gene: TRBD2

CDR3aa: CASSDGGAGELFF
CDR3nt: TGCGCCAGCAGCGACGGAGGGGCCGGGGAGCTGTTTTTT
len: 13
v_gene: TRBV5-1
j_gene: TRBJ2-2
abundance: -
d_gene: -

CDR3aa: CASDETSRKDTGELFF
CDR3nt: TGCGCCAGCGATGAAACTAGCAGAAAAGACACCGGGGAGCTGTTTTTT
len: 16
v_gene: TRBV5-1
j_gene: TRBJ2-2
abundance: -
d_gene: -

CDR3aa: CASSLSSGTVSYEQYF
CDR3nt: TGTGCCAGCAGTTTATCCTCCGGGACTGTATCCTACGAGCAGTACTTC
len: 16
v_gene: TRBV27
j_gene: TRBJ2-7
abundance: -
d_gene: -

CDR3aa: CASIPSGGQGHEKLFF
CDR3nt: TGTGCCAGCATCCCTTCCGGGGGACAGGGCCATGAAAAACTGTTTTTT
len: 16
v_gene: TRBV5-6
j_gene: TRBJ1-4
abundance: -
d_gene: TRBD1

CDR3aa: CASSLTAYEQYF
CDR3nt: TGTGCCAGCAGCTTAACAGCCTACGAGCAGTACTTC
len: 12
v_gene: TRBV7-2
j_gene: TRBJ2-7
abundance: -
d_gene: -

CDR3aa: CASSLKGGITDTQYF
CDR3nt: TGTGCCAGCAGTTTAAAGGGAGGGATCACAGATACGCAGTATTTT
len: 15
v_gene: TRBV28
j_gene: TRBJ2-3
abundance: once
d_gene: TRBD2

CDR3aa: CASSFLKGRDTGELFF
CDR3nt: TGTGCCAGCAGCTTTCTCAAGGGGCGCGACACCGGGGAGCTGTTTTTT
len: 16
v_gene: TRBV11-1
j_gene: TRBJ2-2
abundance: -
d_gene: -

CDR3aa: CASSRGLAGVTYEQYF
CDR3nt: TGTGCCAGCAGCCGAGGACTAGCGGGGGTTACCTACGAGCAGTACTTC
len: 16
v_gene: TRBV7-8
j_gene: TRBJ2-7
abundance: -
d_gene: TRBD2

CDR3aa: CASSTSMAGGRFNEQYF
CDR3nt: TGTGCCAGCTCAACTAGCATGGCGGGGGGGCGATTTAACGAGCAGTACTTC
len: 17
v_gene: TRBV18
j_gene: TRBJ2-7
abundance: -
d_gene: TRBD2

CDR3aa: CASSILPGQGIPYEQYF
CDR3nt: TGTGCCAGCAGTATACTTCCGGGACAGGGGATACCCTACGAGCAGTACTTC
len: 17
v_gene: TRBV6-2/TRBV6-3
j_gene: TRBJ2-7
abundance: -
d_gene: TRBD1

CDR3aa: CASSDKEVGTEAFF
CDR3nt: TGTGCCAGCAGTGACAAGGAGGTGGGAACTGAAGCTTTCTTT
len: 14
v_gene: TRBV2
j_gene: TRBJ1-1
abundance: -
d_gene: -

CDR3aa: CASSTGLGDEQYF
CDR3nt: TGTGCCAGCAGTACGGGACTAGGCGACGAGCAGTACTTC
len: 13
v_gene: TRBV2
j_gene: TRBJ2-7
abundance: -
d_gene: TRBD2

CDR3aa: CASSPGLYTGELFF
CDR3nt: TGTGCCAGCAGTCCAGGACTATACACCGGGGAGCTGTTTTTT
len: 14
v_gene: TRBV6-4
j_gene: TRBJ2-2
abundance: few
d_gene: -

CDR3aa: CASGRDCGTGELFF
CDR3nt: TGCGCCAGCGGGAGGGACTGCGGGACCGGGGAGCTGTTTTTT
len: 14
v_gene: TRBV23-1
j_gene: TRBJ2-2
abundance: -
d_gene: TRBD2

CDR3aa: CASARLRGLGDYGYTF
CDR3nt: TGTGCCAGTGCCCGTTTGAGGGGGCTAGGAGACTATGGCTACACCTTC
len: 16
v_gene: TRBV19
j_gene: TRBJ1-2
abundance: few
d_gene: TRBD1

CDR3aa: CASSLYLGQGSSPLHF
CDR3nt: TGTGCCAGCTCACTGTACCTAGGACAGGGAAGTTCACCCCTCCACTTT
len: 16
v_gene: TRBV18
j_gene: TRBJ1-6
abundance: -
d_gene: TRBD1

CDR3aa: CASSQDTRGINYGYTF
CDR3nt: TGTGCCAGCAGCCAAGATACCAGGGGGATAAACTATGGCTACACCTTC
len: 16
v_gene: TRBV3-1/TRBV3-2
j_gene: TRBJ1-2
abundance: few
d_gene: TRBD1